This T cell receptor (beta chain) is from a study of cytotoxic CD8 clonotypes in ibrutinib-treated CLL. Here immunoSEQ multiplex PCR was the method, and the copy in TCRdb shows in-frame clones only, minus some. The data show over 150,000 clones, 81% seen once. The sample was PBMCs, taken after 12 months of ibrutinib treatment. The TCR comes from a human donor with chronic lymphocytic leukemia.

CDR3 protein: CASSYNRDGNTIYF. The CDR3 DNA reads TGTGCCAGCAGTTACAACAGGGATGGAAACACCATATATTTT. The chain joins TRBV6-6 to TRBJ1-3, with a tentative D call TRBD1 (6 bases). The V and J ends lost 2 bases and 3 bases respectively, with 8 bases between them. Germline V gives CDR1 MNHNY, CDR2 SVGAGI (reference sequence). The CDR3 sequence is 14 residues long.